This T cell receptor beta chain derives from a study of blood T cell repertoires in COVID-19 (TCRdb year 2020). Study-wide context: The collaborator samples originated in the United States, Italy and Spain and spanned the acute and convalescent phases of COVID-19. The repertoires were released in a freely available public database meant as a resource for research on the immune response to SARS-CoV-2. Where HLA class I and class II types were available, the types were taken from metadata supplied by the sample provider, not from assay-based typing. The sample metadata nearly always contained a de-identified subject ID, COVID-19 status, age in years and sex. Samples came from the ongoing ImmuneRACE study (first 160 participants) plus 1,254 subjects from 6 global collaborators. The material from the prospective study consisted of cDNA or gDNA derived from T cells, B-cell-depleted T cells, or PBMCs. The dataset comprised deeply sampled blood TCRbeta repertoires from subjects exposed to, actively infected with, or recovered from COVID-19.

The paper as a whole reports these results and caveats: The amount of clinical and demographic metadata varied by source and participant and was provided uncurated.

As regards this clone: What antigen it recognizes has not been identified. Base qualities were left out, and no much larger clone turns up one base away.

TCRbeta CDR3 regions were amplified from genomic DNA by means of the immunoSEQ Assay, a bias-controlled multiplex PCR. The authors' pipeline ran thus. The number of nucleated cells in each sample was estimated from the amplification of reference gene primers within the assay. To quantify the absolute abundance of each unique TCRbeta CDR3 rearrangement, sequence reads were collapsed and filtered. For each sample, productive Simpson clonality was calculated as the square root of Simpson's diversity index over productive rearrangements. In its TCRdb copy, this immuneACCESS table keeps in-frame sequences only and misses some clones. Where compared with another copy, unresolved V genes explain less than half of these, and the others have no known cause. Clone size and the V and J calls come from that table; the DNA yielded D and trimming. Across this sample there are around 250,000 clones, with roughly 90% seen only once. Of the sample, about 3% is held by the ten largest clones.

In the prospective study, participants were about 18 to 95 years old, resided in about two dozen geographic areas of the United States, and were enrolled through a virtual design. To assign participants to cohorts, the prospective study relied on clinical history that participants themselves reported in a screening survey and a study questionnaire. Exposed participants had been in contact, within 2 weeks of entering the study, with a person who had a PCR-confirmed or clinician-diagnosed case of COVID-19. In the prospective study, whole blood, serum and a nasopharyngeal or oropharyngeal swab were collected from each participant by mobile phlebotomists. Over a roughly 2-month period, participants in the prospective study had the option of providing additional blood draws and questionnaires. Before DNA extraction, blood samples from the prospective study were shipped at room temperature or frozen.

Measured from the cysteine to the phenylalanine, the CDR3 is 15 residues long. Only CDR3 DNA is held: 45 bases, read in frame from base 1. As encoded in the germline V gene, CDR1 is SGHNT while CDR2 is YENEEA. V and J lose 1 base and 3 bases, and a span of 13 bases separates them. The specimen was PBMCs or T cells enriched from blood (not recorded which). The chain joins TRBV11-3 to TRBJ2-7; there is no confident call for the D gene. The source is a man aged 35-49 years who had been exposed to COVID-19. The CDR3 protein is CASSLVYSENYEQYF. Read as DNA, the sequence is TGTGCCAGCAGCTTAGTATACAGTGAGAACTACGAGCAGTACTTC.